This T cell receptor (beta chain) was observed in a study of technical replicates of blood from several donors. Only in-frame clones appear in the TCRdb table, and some are missing; sequencing was by immunoSEQ multiplex PCR. Counted here are 11,000 to 15,000 clones, 85% occurring once; the ten biggest clones make up 11%. The CDR3 covers 15 residues. Deletions cut 0 bases from V and 7 bases from J, with 13 bases between. Germline V gene data show CDR1 as LNHNV and CDR2 as YYDKDF (reference sequence). Sequencing was performed on PBMCs. The origin of this receptor is a human donor in good health. The rearrangement uses TRBV15 and TRBJ1-5; D is undetermined. The CDR3 coding sequence is TGTGCCACCAGCAGAGAAGTCGGGGTAGAACAGCCCCAGCATTTT. It translates to CATSREVGVEQPQHF.